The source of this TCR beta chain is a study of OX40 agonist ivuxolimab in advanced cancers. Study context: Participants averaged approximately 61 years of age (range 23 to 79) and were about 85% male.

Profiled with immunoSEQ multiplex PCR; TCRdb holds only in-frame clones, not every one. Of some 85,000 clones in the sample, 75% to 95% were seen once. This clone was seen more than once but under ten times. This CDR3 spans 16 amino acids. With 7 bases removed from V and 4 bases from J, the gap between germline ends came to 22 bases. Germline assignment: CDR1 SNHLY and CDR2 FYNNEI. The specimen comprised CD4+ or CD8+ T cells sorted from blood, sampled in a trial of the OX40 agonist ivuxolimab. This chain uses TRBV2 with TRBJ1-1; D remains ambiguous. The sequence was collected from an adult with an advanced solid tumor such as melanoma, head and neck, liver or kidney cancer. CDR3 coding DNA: TGTGCCAGCAACGGGAACCCTTCATCAGCGAGCACTGAAGCTTTCTTT. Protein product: CASNGNPSSASTEAFF.